Below, 28 T cell receptor beta chains from the same sample are listed, as sequenced in a study of blood T cell repertoires in COVID-19. Clones were read by immunoSEQ multiplex PCR, and TCRdb kept only the in-frame ones, dropping some. The sample includes roughly 250,000 clones, 70% to 90% of them seen just once. Sequenced material: peripheral blood. These receptors were taken from a woman aged 40-49 years with acute or convalescent COVID-19.

The genes are TRBV30 and TRBJ1-2; D is perhaps TRBD1 (5 bases). This CDR3 has 15 residues. CDR1 and CDR2 (germline): GTSNPN, SVGIG (reference sequence). Trimming cost V 4 bases and J 8 bases, with 23 bases left between them. The CDR3 DNA sequence: TGTGCCTGGACCCGTACGGGACTTAGCCTTCGAGGCTACACCTTC. It codes for CAWTRTGLSLRGYTF.

The table lists this clone with a few counts. J is TRBJ1-4 and V is TRBV14; no clear D gene. From germline, CDR1 is SGHDN and CDR2 FVKESK. This CDR3 comprises 15 residues. V dropped 4 bases and J dropped 14 bases, with 23 bases sitting between them. This CDR3 is CASSPRRARTGRLFF. The CDR3, as DNA: TGTGCCAGCAGCCCCCGGCGGGCCAGAACCGGACGGCTGTTTTTT.

The V gene is TRBV10-1, the J gene TRBJ2-3, with 7 bases aligning to TRBD2. This CDR3 spans 14 amino acids. Germline values: CDR1 WNHNN, CDR2 SYGVQD (reference sequence). Trimming at V came to 9 bases and at J to 2 bases, leaving 8 bases not matched to a gene. CDR3 in amino acids: CASRGERDTDTQYF. The DNA of the CDR3 is TGCGCCAGTCGCGGGGAGCGGGACACAGATACGCAGTATTTT.

This chain joins TRBV9 and TRBJ2-1; D possibly corresponds to TRBD2 (6 bases). There are 13 residues in the CDR3. V lost 3 bases to trimming and J lost 5 bases, with 9 bases between them. CDR1 is SGDLS, CDR2 YYNGEE, per germline. CDR3 sequence: CASSGREHNEQFF. CDR3 nucleotides: TGTGCCAGCAGCGGCCGGGAGCACAATGAGCAGTTCTTC.

This chain connects TRBV6-1 to TRBJ1-1; 8 bases align to TRBD1. The CDR3 extends over 14 amino acids. The trim removed 3 bases at V and 7 bases at J, leaving 7 bases unmatched. Germline CDR1 and CDR2: MNHNS and SASEGT. This chain's CDR3 is CASSDRGLPSEAFF. The CDR3 DNA sequence: TGTGCCAGCAGTGACAGGGGGCTCCCTAGTGAAGCTTTCTTT.

This chain uses TRBV19 with TRBJ1-3, with TRBD1 matching over 7 bases. Germline values: CDR1 LNHDA, CDR2 SQIVND (reference sequence). V shed 3 bases, J shed 0 bases, and the junction held 11 bases outside the gene matches. This CDR3 has 18 amino acids. The CDR3 is CASSIRPGQKNSGNTIYF. The CDR3 coding sequence is TGTGCCAGTAGTATCCGGCCGGGACAGAAAAACTCTGGAAACACCATATATTTT.

This clone was seen just once. The V gene is TRBV10-2, the J gene TRBJ2-5; D possibly corresponds to TRBD1 (5 bases). There are 15 residues in the CDR3. V was cut by 2 bases and J by 2 bases, with 12 bases left in between. Germline CDR1 WSHSY, CDR2 SAAADI. As DNA, the CDR3 is TGCGCCAGCAGTGAGGTGGGGCTAGGTCAAGAGACCCAGTACTTC. It is translated as CASSEVGLGQETQYF.

The chain is built from TRBV11-2 and TRBJ1-2, with D perhaps matching TRBD1 (5 bases). The CDR3 has 13 amino acids. CDR1 is SGHAT and CDR2 is FQNNGV in the germline V gene. Trimming left V 1 base short and J 8 bases short, with 11 bases between. The CDR3, as DNA: TGTGCCAGCAGCTTAGTTCCAGGGATGGGCTACACCTTC. This sequence encodes CASSLVPGMGYTF. Using reference TRBV11-2 and TRBJ1-2 for the parts outside the CDR3, the full variable domain is EAGVAQSPRYKIIEKRQSVAFWCNPISGHATLYWYQQILGQGPKLLIQFQNNGVVDDSQLPKDRFSAERLKGVDSTLKIQPAKLEDSAVYLCASSLVPGMGYTFGSGTRLTVV.

This rearrangement joins TRBV11-2 to TRBJ1-1; D might be TRBD1 (5 bases). CDR1 and CDR2 from the germline V gene are SGHAT and FQNNGV. The CDR3 has 15 residues. The ends were cut back, 5 bases at V and 3 bases at J, with 16 bases in the middle. CDR3 in amino acids: CASSPGGSGYTEAFF. DNA of the CDR3: TGTGCCAGCAGCCCCGGGGGGTCGGGATACACTGAAGCTTTCTTT. The full variable domain, in which reference TRBV11-2 and TRBJ1-1 provide the parts outside the CDR3, is EAGVAQSPRYKIIEKRQSVAFWCNPISGHATLYWYQQILGQGPKLLIQFQNNGVVDDSQLPKDRFSAERLKGVDSTLKIQPAKLEDSAVYLCASSPGGSGYTEAFFGQGTRLTVV.

This clone was recorded only once. CDR3 in amino acids: CASGFRALGQTTSYNEQFF. The CDR3 nucleotides read TGTGCTAGTGGTTTCCGGGCCCTGGGACAGACTACTTCCTACAATGAGCAGTTCTTC. The rearrangement links TRBV12-5 to TRBJ2-1, with 7 bases lining up with TRBD1. The CDR3 consists of 19 residues. Germline loops: CDR1 LGHNT, CDR2 FRNRAP. V gave up 3 bases and J gave up 1 base; unmatched junction bases: 15.

Only one count was recorded for this clone. The rearrangement links TRBV14 to TRBJ2-5; D might be TRBD1 (6 bases). Germline V lookup: CDR1 SGHDN, CDR2 FVKESK. V lost 4 bases to trimming and J lost 2 bases, with 17 bases between them. The CDR3 loop spans 16 amino acids. This CDR3 reads CASSLRGPYSQETQYF. The DNA for the CDR3 is TGTGCCAGCAGCCTCAGGGGACCCTACTCACAAGAGACCCAGTACTTC.

The sample holds one count of this clone. The rearrangement uses TRBV19 and TRBJ2-1; 15 bases align to TRBD2. CDR3 length equals 18 residues. V shed 5 bases, J shed 9 bases, and the junction held 14 bases outside the gene matches. The germline CDR1 and CDR2 sequences are LNHDA and SQIVND (reference sequence). The CDR3 spells CASSARTSGGAVSLEQFF. The CDR3 region has the DNA TGTGCCAGTAGTGCGCGGACTAGCGGGGGGGCCGTCTCCCTTGAGCAGTTCTTC.

The chain joins TRBV13 to TRBJ2-3, with 10 positions matching TRBD2. The CDR3 loop spans 16 amino acids. J was trimmed by 2 bases and V by 5 bases; bases with no gene match: 7. In germline, CDR1 is PRHDT, CDR2 FYEKMQ (reference sequence). CDR3 DNA: TGTGCCAGCAGCGTACTAGCGGGGCAGAACACAGATACGCAGTATTTT. It translates to CASSVLAGQNTDTQYF.

The chain links TRBV27 to TRBJ2-7; TRBD1 matches at 10 bases. V gave up 4 bases and J gave up 4 bases; unmatched junction bases: 7. Germline V gives CDR1 MNHEY, CDR2 SMNVEV (reference sequence). The CDR3 sequence is 15 residues long. This CDR3 reads CASSSLGTGEYEQYV. The CDR3 nucleotides are TGTGCCAGCAGTTCCCTGGGGACAGGGGAGTACGAGCAGTACGTC.

V and J are TRBV2 and TRBJ2-3; the match to TRBD1 covers 11 bases. CDR1 and CDR2 (germline): SNHLY, FYNNEI. This CDR3 has 18 amino acids. The V and J ends lost 5 bases and 2 bases, in that order; junction bases with no gene match: 12. The CDR3 DNA reads TGTGCCAGCAGTCCTGACATGGGACAGGGGGAGAACACAGATACGCAGTATTTT. Amino acids: CASSPDMGQGENTDTQYF.

The chain recombines TRBV4-1 with TRBJ2-1, with unresolved D. Per germline, CDR1 MGHRA and CDR2 YSYEKL. The CDR3 covers 11 residues. V lost 11 bases, J lost 8 bases, and 13 bases lay in between. The CDR3 loop is CAGYARDEQFF. The DNA of the CDR3 is TGCGCCGGCTACGCTCGGGATGAGCAGTTCTTC.

This clone showed up just once. The chain has TRBV2 and TRBJ1-2; 9 bases map to TRBD1. The CDR3 extends over 15 amino acids. Germline V gene sequence: CDR1 SNHLY, CDR2 FYNNEI. V lost 0 bases to trimming and J lost 4 bases; unmatched junction nucleotides: 3. The CDR3 loop is CASSEARQGGYGYTF. In nucleotides, the CDR3 is TGTGCCAGCAGTGAAGCAAGACAGGGGGGCTATGGCTACACCTTC.

The J gene is TRBJ2-1, the V gene TRBV5-1, with 10 bases fitting TRBD2. The CDR3 covers 16 residues. Germline trimming cut 4 bases from V and 7 bases from J; bases unmatched to any gene: 11. Germline-derived CDR1 and CDR2 are SGHRS and YFSETQ. The CDR3 sequence: CASSARTSGVGNEQFF. CDR3 sequence (DNA): TGCGCCAGCAGCGCTCGAACTAGCGGGGTTGGGAATGAGCAGTTCTTC.

The chain uses TRBV4-2 and TRBJ2-5; 9 nucleotides align to TRBD2. Trimming took 1 base from V and 4 from J; bases not matched to a gene: 10. The CDR3 sequence is 17 residues long. Germline lookup yields CDR1 LGHNA and CDR2 YNFKEQ. The CDR3 DNA reads TGTGCCAGCAGCCAAGCTGGAGGCGGGGGGGCCCGAGAGACCCAGTACTTC. Its translation: CASSQAGGGGARETQYF.

V gene TRBV5-1 combines with J gene TRBJ2-1; possible D gene TRBD2, 6 bases. CDR1 is SGHRS and CDR2 is YFSETQ in the germline V gene. Trimming removed 0 bases from V and 9 bases from J, with 19 bases in between. The CDR3 is made up of 16 amino acids. The CDR3 coding sequence is TGCGCCAGCAGCTTGGGGCCTAGCGTTGCCACGGGTGAGCAGTTCTTC. As protein: CASSLGPSVATGEQFF.

The chain combines TRBV10-3 with TRBJ1-1; TRBD1 might be the D (6 bases). CDR1 is ENHRY, CDR2 SYGVKD, per germline. The CDR3 loop spans 13 amino acids. The V gene lost 6 bases and the J gene lost 6 bases, with 14 bases spanning the gap. This CDR3 reads CAIRRQEEAEAFF. CDR3 nucleotides: TGTGCCATCAGGAGACAGGAGGAAGCTGAAGCTTTCTTT.

For this clone: At one of its ends the junction is not consistent with the germline gene, which may arise from a read error. The V gene is TRBV5-1, the J gene TRBJ1-1; 7 bases agree with TRBD1. The CDR3 is 15 amino acids. CDR1 and CDR2 (germline): SGHRS, YFSETQ. Here the CDR3 DNA reads TGCGCCAGCAGCTTGGTCGGCAGGGGGAACCCTGAAGCTTTCTTT. As protein: CASSLVGRGNPEAFF.

The chain combines TRBV30 with TRBJ1-2; D not certain. CDR1 and CDR2 (germline): GTSNPN, SVGIG (reference sequence). The V end was cut by 2 bases, the J end by 10 bases, with 17 bases between. CDR3 length equals 13 residues. The CDR3 reads CAWSLLEGVDYTF. The CDR3 coding sequence is TGTGCCTGGAGTTTGTTGGAGGGAGTCGACTACACCTTC.

The V call is TRBV19, the J call TRBJ2-3; 9 bases match TRBD1. V gave up 0 bases and J gave up 7 bases; unmatched junction bases: 2. CDR1 is LNHDA and CDR2 is SQIVND in the germline V gene (reference sequence). The CDR3 covers 14 residues. DNA of the CDR3: TGTGCCAGTAGTATAGAGACAGGGGGAAATACGCAGTATTTT. As protein: CASSIETGGNTQYF.

V usage is TRBV27 and J usage is TRBJ1-2, with TRBD1 identical over 7 bases. Germline-derived CDR1 and CDR2 are MNHEY and SMNVEV (reference sequence). This CDR3 is built from 13 residues. V was pared by 6 bases and J by 4 bases, with 5 bases of the junction left unmatched. The CDR3 DNA sequence: TGTGCCAGCAGGATGGGACAGTCCTATGGCTACACCTTC. Translation gives CASRMGQSYGYTF.

The chain recombines TRBV19 with TRBJ1-2; a weak D match, TRBD1 (6 bases). The V end was cut by 4 bases, the J end by 4 bases, with 16 bases between. From germline, CDR1 is LNHDA and CDR2 SQIVND (reference sequence). The CDR3 consists of 15 residues. The CDR3 reads CASSTRVRGGYGYTF. In DNA form, the CDR3 reads TGTGCCAGTAGTACGAGGGTCCGAGGGGGCTATGGCTACACCTTC.

The V gene is TRBV5-1, the J gene TRBJ2-3, with D tentatively TRBD2 (7 bases). Trimming removed 2 bases from V and 8 bases from J, with 30 bases in between. This CDR3 has 19 amino acids. Germline assignment: CDR1 SGHRS and CDR2 YFSETQ. CDR3 coding DNA: TGCGCCAGCAGCTTTCAACTGGGCAACCAGGGGACCGGCGGGGGTACGCAGTATTTT. Translated, it gives CASSFQLGNQGTGGGTQYF.

The rearrangement joins TRBV30 to TRBJ1-5, with a weak D call TRBD1 (5 bases). This CDR3 contains 13 residues. The germline V gene has CDR1 GTSNPN and CDR2 SVGIG (reference sequence). V lost 1 base and J lost 5, with 9 bases in between. The CDR3 DNA is TGTGCCTGGAGTGCTGGGGGGGATCAGCCCCAGCATTTT. Residues: CAWSAGGDQPQHF.